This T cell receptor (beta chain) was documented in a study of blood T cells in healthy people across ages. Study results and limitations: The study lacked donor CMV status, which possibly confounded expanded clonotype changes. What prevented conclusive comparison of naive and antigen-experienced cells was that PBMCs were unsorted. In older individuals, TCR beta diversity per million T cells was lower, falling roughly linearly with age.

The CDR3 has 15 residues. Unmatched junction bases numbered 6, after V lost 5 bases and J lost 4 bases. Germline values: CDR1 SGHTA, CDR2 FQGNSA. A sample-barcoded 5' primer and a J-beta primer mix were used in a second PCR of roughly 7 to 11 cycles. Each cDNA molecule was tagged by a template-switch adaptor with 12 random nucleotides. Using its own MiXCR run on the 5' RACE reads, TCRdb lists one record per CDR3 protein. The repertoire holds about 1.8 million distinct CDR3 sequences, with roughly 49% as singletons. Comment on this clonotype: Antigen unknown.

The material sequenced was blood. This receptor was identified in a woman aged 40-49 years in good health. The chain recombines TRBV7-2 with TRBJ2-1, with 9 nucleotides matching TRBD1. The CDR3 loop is CASSVTGGLYNEQFF. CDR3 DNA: TGTGCCAGCAGCGTAACAGGGGGCCTGTACAATGAGCAGTTCTTC.